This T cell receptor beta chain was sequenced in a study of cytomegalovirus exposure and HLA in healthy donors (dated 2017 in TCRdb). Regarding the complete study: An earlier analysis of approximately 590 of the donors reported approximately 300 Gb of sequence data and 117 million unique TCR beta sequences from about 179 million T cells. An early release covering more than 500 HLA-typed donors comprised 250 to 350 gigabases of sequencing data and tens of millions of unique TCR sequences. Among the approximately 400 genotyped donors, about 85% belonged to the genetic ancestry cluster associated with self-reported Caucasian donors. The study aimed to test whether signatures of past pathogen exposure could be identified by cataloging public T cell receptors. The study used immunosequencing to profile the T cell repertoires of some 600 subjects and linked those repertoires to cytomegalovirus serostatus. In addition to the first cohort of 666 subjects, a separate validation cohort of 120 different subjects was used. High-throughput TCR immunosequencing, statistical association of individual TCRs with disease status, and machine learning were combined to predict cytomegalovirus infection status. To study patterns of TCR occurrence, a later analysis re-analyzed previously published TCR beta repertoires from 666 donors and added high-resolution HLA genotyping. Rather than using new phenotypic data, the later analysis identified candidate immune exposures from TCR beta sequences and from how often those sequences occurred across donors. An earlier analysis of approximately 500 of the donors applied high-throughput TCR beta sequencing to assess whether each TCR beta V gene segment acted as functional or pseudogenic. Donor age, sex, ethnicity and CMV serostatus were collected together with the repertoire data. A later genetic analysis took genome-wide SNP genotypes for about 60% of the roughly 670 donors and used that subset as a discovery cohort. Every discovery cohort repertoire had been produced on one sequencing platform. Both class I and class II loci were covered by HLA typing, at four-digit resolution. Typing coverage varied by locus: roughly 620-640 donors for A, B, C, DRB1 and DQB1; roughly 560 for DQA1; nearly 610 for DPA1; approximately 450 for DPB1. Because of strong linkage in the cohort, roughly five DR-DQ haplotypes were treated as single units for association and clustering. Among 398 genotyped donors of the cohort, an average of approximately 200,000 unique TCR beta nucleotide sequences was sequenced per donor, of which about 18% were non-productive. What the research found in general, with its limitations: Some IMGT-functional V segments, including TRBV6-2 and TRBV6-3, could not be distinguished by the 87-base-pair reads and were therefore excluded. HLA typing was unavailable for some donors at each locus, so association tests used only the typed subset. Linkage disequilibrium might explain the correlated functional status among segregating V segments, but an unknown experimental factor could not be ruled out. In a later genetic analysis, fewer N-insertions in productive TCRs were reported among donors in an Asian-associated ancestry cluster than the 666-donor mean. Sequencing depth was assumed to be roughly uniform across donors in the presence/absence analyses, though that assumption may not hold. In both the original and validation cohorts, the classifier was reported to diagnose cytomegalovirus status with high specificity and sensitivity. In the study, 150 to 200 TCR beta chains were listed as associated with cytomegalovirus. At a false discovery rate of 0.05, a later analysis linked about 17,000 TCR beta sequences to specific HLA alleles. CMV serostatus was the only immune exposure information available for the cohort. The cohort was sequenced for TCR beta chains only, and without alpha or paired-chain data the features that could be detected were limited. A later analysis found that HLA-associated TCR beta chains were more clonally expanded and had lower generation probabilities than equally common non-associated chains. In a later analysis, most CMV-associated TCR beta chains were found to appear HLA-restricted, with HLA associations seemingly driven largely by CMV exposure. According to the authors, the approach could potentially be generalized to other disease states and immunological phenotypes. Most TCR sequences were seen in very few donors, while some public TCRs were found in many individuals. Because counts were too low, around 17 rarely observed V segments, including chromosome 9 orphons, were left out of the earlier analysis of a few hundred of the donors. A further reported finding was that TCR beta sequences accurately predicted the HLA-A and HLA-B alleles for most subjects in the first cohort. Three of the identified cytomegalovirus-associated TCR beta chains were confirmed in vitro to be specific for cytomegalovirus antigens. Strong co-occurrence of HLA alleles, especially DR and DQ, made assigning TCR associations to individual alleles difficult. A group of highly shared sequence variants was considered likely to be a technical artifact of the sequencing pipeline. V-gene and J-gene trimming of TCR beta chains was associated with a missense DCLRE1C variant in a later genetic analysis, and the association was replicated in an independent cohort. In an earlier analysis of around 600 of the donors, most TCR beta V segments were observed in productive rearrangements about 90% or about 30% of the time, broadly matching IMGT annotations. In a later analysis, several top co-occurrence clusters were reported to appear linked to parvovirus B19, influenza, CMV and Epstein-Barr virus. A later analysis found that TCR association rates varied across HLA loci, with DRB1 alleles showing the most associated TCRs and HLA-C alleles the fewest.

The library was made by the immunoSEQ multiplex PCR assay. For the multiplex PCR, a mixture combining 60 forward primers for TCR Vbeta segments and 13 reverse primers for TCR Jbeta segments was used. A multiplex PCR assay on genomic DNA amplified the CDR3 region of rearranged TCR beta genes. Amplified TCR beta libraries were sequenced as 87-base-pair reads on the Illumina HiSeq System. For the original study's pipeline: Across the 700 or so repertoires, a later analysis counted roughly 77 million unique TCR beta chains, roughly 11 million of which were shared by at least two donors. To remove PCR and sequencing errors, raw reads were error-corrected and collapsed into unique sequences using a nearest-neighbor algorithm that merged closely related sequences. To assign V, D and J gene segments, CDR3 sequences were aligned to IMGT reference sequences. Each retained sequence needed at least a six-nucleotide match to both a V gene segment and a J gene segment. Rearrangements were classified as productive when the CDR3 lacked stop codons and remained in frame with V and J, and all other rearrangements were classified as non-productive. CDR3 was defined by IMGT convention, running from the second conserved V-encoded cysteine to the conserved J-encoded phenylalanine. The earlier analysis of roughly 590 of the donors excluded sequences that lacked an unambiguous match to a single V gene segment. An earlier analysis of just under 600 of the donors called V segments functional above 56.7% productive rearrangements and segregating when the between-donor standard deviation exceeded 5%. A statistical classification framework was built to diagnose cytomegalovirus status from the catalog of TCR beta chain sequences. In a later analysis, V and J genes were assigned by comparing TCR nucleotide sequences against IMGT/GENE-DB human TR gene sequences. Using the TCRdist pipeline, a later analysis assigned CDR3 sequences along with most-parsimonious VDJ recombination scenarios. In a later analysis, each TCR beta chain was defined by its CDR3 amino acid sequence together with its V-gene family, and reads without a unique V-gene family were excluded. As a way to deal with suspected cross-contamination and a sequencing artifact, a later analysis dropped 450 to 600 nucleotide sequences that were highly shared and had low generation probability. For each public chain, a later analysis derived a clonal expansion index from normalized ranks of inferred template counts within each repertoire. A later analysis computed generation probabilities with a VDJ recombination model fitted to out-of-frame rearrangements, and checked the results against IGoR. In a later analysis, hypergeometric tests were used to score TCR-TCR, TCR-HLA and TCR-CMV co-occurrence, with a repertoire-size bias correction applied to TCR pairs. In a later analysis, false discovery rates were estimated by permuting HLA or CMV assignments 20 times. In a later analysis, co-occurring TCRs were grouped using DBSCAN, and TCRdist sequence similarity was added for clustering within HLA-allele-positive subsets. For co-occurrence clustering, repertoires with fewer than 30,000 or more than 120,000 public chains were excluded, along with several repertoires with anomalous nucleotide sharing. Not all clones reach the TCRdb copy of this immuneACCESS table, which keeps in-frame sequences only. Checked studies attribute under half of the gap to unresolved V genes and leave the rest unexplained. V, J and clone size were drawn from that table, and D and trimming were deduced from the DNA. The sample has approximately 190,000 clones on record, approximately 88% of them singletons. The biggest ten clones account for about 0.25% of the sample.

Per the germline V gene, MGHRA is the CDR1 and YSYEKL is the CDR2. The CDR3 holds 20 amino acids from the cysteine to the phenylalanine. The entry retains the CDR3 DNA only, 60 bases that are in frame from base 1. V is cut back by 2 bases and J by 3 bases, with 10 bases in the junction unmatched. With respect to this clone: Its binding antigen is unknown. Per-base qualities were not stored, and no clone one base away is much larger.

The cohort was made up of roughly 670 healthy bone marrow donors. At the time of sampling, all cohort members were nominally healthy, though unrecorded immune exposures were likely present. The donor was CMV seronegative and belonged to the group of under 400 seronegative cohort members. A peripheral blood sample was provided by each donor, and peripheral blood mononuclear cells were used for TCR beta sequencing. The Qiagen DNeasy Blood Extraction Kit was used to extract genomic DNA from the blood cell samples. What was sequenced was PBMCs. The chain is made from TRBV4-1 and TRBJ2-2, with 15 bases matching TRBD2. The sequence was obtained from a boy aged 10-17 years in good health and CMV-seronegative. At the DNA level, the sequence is TGCGCCAGCAGCCAATTTATTACGGGACTAGCGGGAGGACACACCGGGGAGCTGTTTTTT. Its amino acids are CASSQFITGLAGGHTGELFF.